The rows below give T cell receptor beta chains drawn from one sample of a study of post-analysis software for immune sequencing data. TCRdb used MiXCR to reprocess the PCR reads, holding one entry per CDR3 protein. The repertoire consists of around 700,000 distinct CDR3 sequences, with around 64% occurring once and the leading ten covering 10% to 12%. The source material was blood. These TCRs come from a girl aged 2-10 years with multiple sclerosis. CDR3s include the opening cysteine and the closing phenylalanine or tryptophan. The D gene is left open where the match is weak. The size of a clone is reported for some rows only, either as once, few or many, or as a class for expanded clones.

j_gene: TRBJ2-7; abundance: .; d_gene: .; v_gene: TRBV6-6; CDR3nt: TGTGCCAGCAGTCCATCGGAGTCCTACGAGCAGTACTTC; CDR3aa: CASSPSESYEQYF
j_gene: TRBJ2-3; abundance: once; d_gene: TRBD1; v_gene: TRBV14; CDR3nt: TGCGCCAGCAGCTCCCGGGACAGGGGAGGGACAGATACGCAGTATTTT; CDR3aa: CASSSRDRGGTDTQYF
j_gene: TRBJ2-7; abundance: .; d_gene: TRBD2; v_gene: TRBV5-1; CDR3nt: TGCGCCAGCAGCTTGGCCCTAGCGGGAGTCAACGAGCAGTACTTC; CDR3aa: CASSLALAGVNEQYF
j_gene: TRBJ1-2; abundance: .; d_gene: .; v_gene: TRBV6-1; CDR3nt: TGTGCCAGCAGTGAGGGGTATGGCTACACCTTC; CDR3aa: CASSEGYGYTF
j_gene: TRBJ1-1; abundance: .; d_gene: .; v_gene: TRBV9; CDR3nt: TGTGCCGGCAGCGTAGACCCACAGGGCCTAATGAACACTGAAGCTTTCTTT; CDR3aa: CAGSVDPQGLMNTEAFF
j_gene: TRBJ2-1; abundance: .; d_gene: .; v_gene: TRBV6-5; CDR3nt: TGTGCCAGCAGCTACAAGGGATCCTACAATGAGCAGTTCTTC; CDR3aa: CASSYKGSYNEQFF
j_gene: TRBJ2-1; abundance: few; d_gene: TRBD1; v_gene: TRBV7-9; CDR3nt: TGTGCCAGCAGCGACCGGGACAGGGTGTACAATGAGCAGTTCTTC; CDR3aa: CASSDRDRVYNEQFF
j_gene: TRBJ2-1; abundance: few; d_gene: .; v_gene: TRBV19; CDR3nt: TGTGCCAGTAGTATGTGGACAACATCCCCTTCGTGGTACAATGAGCAGTTCTTC; CDR3aa: CASSMWTTSPSWYNEQFF
j_gene: TRBJ1-5; abundance: once; d_gene: .; v_gene: TRBV7-9; CDR3nt: TGTGCCAGCAGCTCCAACCAGGGCTCCGGCAATCAGCCCCAGCATTTT; CDR3aa: CASSSNQGSGNQPQHF
j_gene: TRBJ2-7; abundance: .; d_gene: TRBD2; v_gene: TRBV12-3/TRBV12-4; CDR3nt: TGTGCCAGCAGTCCGGGGGAGCGGGAGGGCGGTACCTGCGAGCAGTACTTC; CDR3aa: CASSPGEREGGTCEQYF
j_gene: TRBJ2-5; abundance: .; d_gene: TRBD2; v_gene: TRBV12-3/TRBV12-4; CDR3nt: TGTGCCAGCAGTTTAGGGGGTGGGACTAGCGGGTACGGGGAGACCCAGTACTTC; CDR3aa: CASSLGGGTSGYGETQYF
j_gene: TRBJ1-1; abundance: few; d_gene: TRBD1; v_gene: TRBV29-1; CDR3nt: TGCAGCGTTGACAGGGGACAGGGTACGAACACTGAAGCTTTCTTT; CDR3aa: CSVDRGQGTNTEAFF
j_gene: TRBJ1-5; abundance: .; d_gene: TRBD1; v_gene: TRBV10-3; CDR3nt: TGTGCCATCAGTTCCGACAGGGGCTACAATCAGCCCCAGCATTTT; CDR3aa: CAISSDRGYNQPQHF
j_gene: TRBJ1-2; abundance: few; d_gene: TRBD1; v_gene: TRBV30; CDR3nt: TGTGCCTGGAGTGTACAGGGGGCGACTAACTATGGCTACACCTTC; CDR3aa: CAWSVQGATNYGYTF
j_gene: TRBJ1-2; abundance: .; d_gene: TRBD1; v_gene: TRBV18; CDR3nt: TGTGCCAGCTCCCGCAGACAGGGGGACTATGGCTACACCTTC; CDR3aa: CASSRRQGDYGYTF
j_gene: TRBJ2-3; abundance: few; d_gene: TRBD2; v_gene: TRBV7-3; CDR3nt: TGTGCCAGCAGCTCCTGGACTAGAGATACGCAGTATTTT; CDR3aa: CASSSWTRDTQYF
j_gene: TRBJ2-7; abundance: .; d_gene: .; v_gene: TRBV11-2; CDR3nt: TGTGCCAGCAGCACGAGCCGGGACGGAACGTCCTACGAGCAGTACTTC; CDR3aa: CASSTSRDGTSYEQYF
j_gene: TRBJ2-5; abundance: .; d_gene: .; v_gene: TRBV20-1; CDR3nt: TGCAGTGCTAGAGATGTTCTAGCTGGGGAGACCCAGTACTTC; CDR3aa: CSARDVLAGETQYF
j_gene: TRBJ2-1; abundance: .; d_gene: TRBD2; v_gene: TRBV5-1; CDR3nt: TGCGCCAGCAGATCCGCGGGGGGGCAGTACAATGAGCAGTTCTTC; CDR3aa: CASRSAGGQYNEQFF
j_gene: TRBJ2-5; abundance: .; d_gene: TRBD2; v_gene: TRBV2; CDR3nt: TGTGCCAGCAGTGAATTAGCGGGGGGGCGGATACTCGCAGAGACCCAGTACTTC; CDR3aa: CASSELAGGRILAETQYF
j_gene: TRBJ2-1; abundance: few; d_gene: TRBD2; v_gene: TRBV11-2; CDR3nt: TGTGCCAGCAGCTTGGGGGGACTAGCGGGCTACAATGAGCAGTTCTTC; CDR3aa: CASSLGGLAGYNEQFF
j_gene: TRBJ2-3; abundance: .; d_gene: .; v_gene: TRBV20-1; CDR3nt: TGCAGCGCCCGGGAGCCCGGCACAGATACGCAGTATTTT; CDR3aa: CSAREPGTDTQYF
j_gene: TRBJ2-3; abundance: few; d_gene: .; v_gene: TRBV7-6; CDR3nt: TGTGCCAGCAGCTTAGGAGCGGGCAGCGCCCGCACAGATACGCAGTATTTT; CDR3aa: CASSLGAGSARTDTQYF
j_gene: TRBJ2-3; abundance: .; d_gene: .; v_gene: TRBV3-1; CDR3nt: TGTGCCAGCAGCCCCTCCGATCGGGCAGATACGCAGTATTTT; CDR3aa: CASSPSDRADTQYF
j_gene: TRBJ2-1; abundance: once; d_gene: TRBD2; v_gene: TRBV12-3/TRBV12-4; CDR3nt: TGTGCCACCAGCAGGGGAACTAGCGGGGACTCCAATGAGCAGTTCTTC; CDR3aa: CATSRGTSGDSNEQFF
j_gene: TRBJ1-2; abundance: .; d_gene: .; v_gene: TRBV30; CDR3nt: TGTGCCTGGAACAGGGTGGATGGCTTGATGGGCTACACCTTC; CDR3aa: CAWNRVDGLMGYTF
j_gene: TRBJ1-2; abundance: .; d_gene: .; v_gene: TRBV3-1; CDR3nt: TGTGCCAGCAGCCAAGTCCAGGGTACAGAGGGCTACACCTTC; CDR3aa: CASSQVQGTEGYTF
j_gene: TRBJ2-3; abundance: .; d_gene: .; v_gene: TRBV3-1; CDR3nt: TGTGCCAGCAGCTCCCATCCGGGGTCCACAGATACGCAGTATTTT; CDR3aa: CASSSHPGSTDTQYF
j_gene: TRBJ1-2; abundance: few; d_gene: .; v_gene: TRBV11-2; CDR3nt: TGTGCCAGCAGCTTAGCGCTGGACAGACCTAACTATGGCTACACCTTC; CDR3aa: CASSLALDRPNYGYTF
j_gene: TRBJ2-5; abundance: .; d_gene: .; v_gene: TRBV7-9; CDR3nt: TGTGCCAGCAGCCCGGACCGGGGCCCATCGCAAGAGACCCGGTACTTC; CDR3aa: CASSPDRGPSQETRYF
j_gene: TRBJ2-1; abundance: .; d_gene: TRBD2; v_gene: TRBV29-1; CDR3nt: TGCAGCACCACTTTAGCGGGGGGCCTCAATGAGCAGTTCTTC; CDR3aa: CSTTLAGGLNEQFF
j_gene: TRBJ2-7; abundance: .; d_gene: .; v_gene: TRBV12-3/TRBV12-4; CDR3nt: TGTGCCAGCAGTAGGACAGCGCACGAGCAGTACTTC; CDR3aa: CASSRTAHEQYF
j_gene: TRBJ2-5; abundance: .; d_gene: .; v_gene: TRBV29-1; CDR3nt: TGCAGCGTTCGTCGGCAGACCTTCCAAGAGACCCAGTACTTC; CDR3aa: CSVRRQTFQETQYF
j_gene: TRBJ1-1; abundance: .; d_gene: TRBD1; v_gene: TRBV10-3; CDR3nt: TGTGCCATCAGTGAGTCGACAGGGATGAGCACTGAAGCTTTCTTT; CDR3aa: CAISESTGMSTEAFF
j_gene: TRBJ1-4; abundance: .; d_gene: .; v_gene: TRBV6-5; CDR3nt: TGTGCCAGCAGAAAGTTGGGGGCGCGGGAAGAAAAACTGTTTTTT; CDR3aa: CASRKLGAREEKLFF
j_gene: TRBJ1-1; abundance: few; d_gene: .; v_gene: TRBV6-6; CDR3nt: TGTGCCAGCAGTTACTCGAAGCAGGGGATTCATGACACTGAAGCTTTCTTT; CDR3aa: CASSYSKQGIHDTEAFF
j_gene: TRBJ2-1; abundance: .; d_gene: .; v_gene: TRBV20-1; CDR3nt: TGCAGTGCTAGGGGCAAAAAGGGCCCCTCCTACAATGAGCAGTTCTTC; CDR3aa: CSARGKKGPSYNEQFF
j_gene: TRBJ2-1; abundance: .; d_gene: .; v_gene: TRBV12-5; CDR3nt: TGTGCTAGTGCCCCCGCGGAGGGGGGCTACAATGAGCAGTTCTTC; CDR3aa: CASAPAEGGYNEQFF
j_gene: TRBJ2-3; abundance: .; d_gene: .; v_gene: TRBV6-6; CDR3nt: TGTGCCAGCAGTTACGGGGTGGGGGTCGCAGATACGCAGTATTTT; CDR3aa: CASSYGVGVADTQYF
j_gene: TRBJ2-1; abundance: .; d_gene: .; v_gene: TRBV11-3; CDR3nt: TGTGCCAGCAGCTCCTACTCCTTCGATGAGCAGTTCTTC; CDR3aa: CASSSYSFDEQFF
j_gene: TRBJ2-1; abundance: .; d_gene: TRBD2; v_gene: TRBV4-1; CDR3nt: TGCGCCAGCAGCGCGACAGCGGGAGGGCCGAAGAATGAGCAGTTCTTC; CDR3aa: CASSATAGGPKNEQFF
j_gene: TRBJ2-1; abundance: few; d_gene: .; v_gene: TRBV12-3/TRBV12-4; CDR3nt: TGTGCCAGCACCGAAGTGCCCACCGGTGAGCAGTTCTTC; CDR3aa: CASTEVPTGEQFF
j_gene: TRBJ1-2; abundance: .; d_gene: .; v_gene: TRBV29-1; CDR3nt: TGCAGCGACTTAGGACAACTCTATGGCTACACCTTC; CDR3aa: CSDLGQLYGYTF
j_gene: TRBJ2-6; abundance: few; d_gene: .; v_gene: TRBV6-6; CDR3nt: TGTGCCAGCAGTTACCTCGTTTCTGGGGCCAACGTCCTGACTTTC; CDR3aa: CASSYLVSGANVLTF
j_gene: TRBJ2-5; abundance: .; d_gene: TRBD2; v_gene: TRBV12-3/TRBV12-4; CDR3nt: TGTGCCAGCAGTACGCGACTAGCGGGGGGTTCATTGGAGACCCAGTACTTC; CDR3aa: CASSTRLAGGSLETQYF
j_gene: TRBJ2-3; abundance: .; d_gene: TRBD2; v_gene: TRBV6-2/TRBV6-3; CDR3nt: TGTGCCAGCAGTTACTCGAGTAGCGGGGGGGCCCGGGATACGCAGTATTTT; CDR3aa: CASSYSSSGGARDTQYF
j_gene: TRBJ1-2; abundance: .; d_gene: TRBD1; v_gene: TRBV4-3; CDR3nt: TGCGCCAGCAGACCGGACAGGGGGCGAGAGAGCTACACCTTC; CDR3aa: CASRPDRGRESYTF
j_gene: TRBJ2-5; abundance: .; d_gene: TRBD2; v_gene: TRBV7-2; CDR3nt: TGTGCCAGCAGCACCCGGGACTACCTCCCTGAAGAGACCCAGTACTTC; CDR3aa: CASSTRDYLPEETQYF
j_gene: TRBJ2-5; abundance: few; d_gene: .; v_gene: TRBV20-1; CDR3nt: TGCAGTGCCCGTCTCCAAGAGACCCAGTACTTC; CDR3aa: CSARLQETQYF
j_gene: TRBJ2-1; abundance: many; d_gene: .; v_gene: TRBV29-1; CDR3nt: TGCAGCGTTGAAGTAGTGGGGGCGACTAGGATGAGGGGCGATGAGCAGTTCTTC; CDR3aa: CSVEVVGATRMRGDEQFF
j_gene: TRBJ2-7; abundance: .; d_gene: .; v_gene: TRBV29-1; CDR3nt: TGCAGCGTTGCCCAGTTAGGGTCCTCCTACGAGCAGTACTTC; CDR3aa: CSVAQLGSSYEQYF